These T cell receptor beta chains were read from a single sample in a study of cytomegalovirus exposure and HLA in healthy donors. The protocol was immunoSEQ multiplex PCR, while the TCRdb copy is restricted to in-frame clones and leaves out a portion. The sample lists 220,000 or so clones, around 80% seen once, with around 4% in the top ten. The material sequenced was PBMCs. The receptors shown here come from a male donor in good health and CMV-seronegative. CDR3s include the opening cysteine and the closing phenylalanine or tryptophan. Each record gives: V gene, D gene, J gene, clone size, CDR3 protein, CDR3 DNA. A D gene is named only where the DNA matches it firmly. A row's size may be missing; if present it is once, few, many or a size class.

TRBV7-3	TRBD2	TRBJ2-1	few	CASSPASGVGYEQFF	TGTGCCAGCAGCCCGGCTAGCGGAGTCGGCTATGAGCAGTTCTTC
TRBV5-1	NA	TRBJ2-6	NA	CASSQDTSGANVLTF	TGCGCCAGCAGCCAGGACACGTCTGGGGCCAACGTCCTGACTTTC
TRBV5-1	TRBD2	TRBJ2-7	NA	CASTLLAGGYEQYF	TGCGCCAGCACCTTACTAGCGGGAGGCTACGAGCAGTACTTC
TRBV19	TRBD1	TRBJ2-6	NA	CASRRLLPGQGGSGANVLTF	TGTGCCAGTCGCAGACTCCTCCCGGGACAGGGGGGCTCTGGGGCCAACGTCCTGACTTTC
TRBV5-6	NA	TRBJ2-7	once	CASSSLDYYEQYF	TGTGCCAGCAGCTCCTTAGACTACTACGAGCAGTACTTC
TRBV7-9	TRBD1	TRBJ2-7	NA	CASRSFPGTGSYEQYF	TGTGCCAGCAGATCCTTCCCCGGGACAGGGTCCTACGAGCAGTACTTC
TRBV5-1	TRBD1	TRBJ1-2	NA	CASSFGTDYGYTF	TGCGCCAGCAGCTTTGGGACAGACTATGGCTACACCTTC
TRBV6-1	NA	TRBJ2-3	NA	CASRGGRGSTDTQYF	TGTGCCAGCAGGGGAGGGAGGGGGAGCACAGATACGCAGTATTTT
TRBV5-1	TRBD2	TRBJ2-3	NA	CASSLAEREGFLDTQYF	TGCGCCAGCAGCTTGGCTGAGCGGGAGGGCTTCTTGGATACGCAGTATTTT
TRBV29-1	NA	TRBJ2-7	NA	CSVVPGPGEQYF	TGCAGCGTTGTTCCCGGGCCGGGAGAGCAGTACTTC